One sample yielded the 13 T cell receptor beta chains listed below, sequenced in a study of T-cell reconstitution after alpha-beta-depleted transplantation in children. Molecular barcoding with unique molecular identifiers was used for the TCRbeta library. TCRdb re-called the PCR reads with MiXCR, one entry per CDR3 protein. There are just over 950,000 distinct CDR3 sequences in the sample; roughly 29% occur only once, and 28% lies in the top ten. The specimen was PBMCs, mostly from graft donor cells, collected 360 days after TCRalphabeta/CD19-depleted stem cell transplant. The receptors were gathered from a boy in the first two years of life who had a stem cell transplant for SCID, so the T cells may come from the graft donor.

This clonotype turned up a few times. The chain has TRBV20-1 and TRBJ1-4; 9 nucleotides line up with TRBD1. CDR1 and CDR2 (germline): DFQATT, SNEGSKA (reference sequence). V lost 6 bases and J lost 8; bases outside the gene matches: 10. CDR3 size: 14 residues. CDR3 DNA: TGCAGTGCGCCTCTACAGGGGGCAGGGGAAAAACTGTTTTTT. Translated, it gives CSAPLQGAGEKLFF.

The V call is TRBV4-3, the J call TRBJ2-7; D unclear. CDR3 length equals 17 residues. Germline V lookup: CDR1 LGHNA, CDR2 YSLEER. Trimming stripped 0 bases from V and 1 base from J, with 16 bases between. CDR3 region: CASSQEPRPGVSYEQYF. CDR3 in DNA: TGCGCCAGCAGCCAAGAGCCCCGTCCGGGCGTATCCTACGAGCAGTACTTC.

V gene TRBV12-3 or TRBV12-4 combines with J gene TRBJ1-2, with D possibly matching TRBD1 (6 bases). The germline V and J ends were trimmed by 5 bases and 1 base, with 11 bases remaining between them. CDR3 length: 14 residues. CDR3 protein: CASSPDRLNYGYTF. CDR3 bases: TGTGCCAGCAGTCCAGACAGGCTTAACTATGGCTACACCTTC.

This clonotype has just a few counts. The chain links TRBV20-1 to TRBJ2-2; 8 bases match TRBD2. There are 17 residues in the CDR3. CDR1 is DFQATT, CDR2 SNEGSKA, per germline (reference sequence). V trimming: 5 bases; J trimming: 3 bases; junction bases outside the gene matches: 14. The CDR3 spells CSAHQGLARTDTGELFF. CDR3 sequence (DNA): TGCAGTGCTCATCAAGGACTAGCTCGTACGGACACCGGGGAGCTGTTTTTT.

This clonotype was found a few times. V usage is TRBV7-7 and J usage is TRBJ2-5; maybe TRBD2 (6 bases). Germline-derived CDR1 and CDR2 are SSHAT and FNYEAQ (reference sequence). CDR3 length: 14 amino acids. V lost 3 bases and J 2 bases, leaving 10 bases between the germline ends. CDR3 in amino acids: CASSFGTAQETQYF. The CDR3 DNA sequence: TGTGCCAGCAGCTTCGGGACTGCACAAGAGACCCAGTACTTC.

V and J are TRBV20-1 and TRBJ1-2, with TRBD1 matching over 7 bases. The CDR3 runs to 12 residues. V trimming: 4 bases; J trimming: 5 bases; junction bases outside the gene matches: 4. Germline V lookup: CDR1 DFQATT, CDR2 SNEGSKA (reference sequence). Here the CDR3 DNA reads TGCAGTGCTACGACAGGGCTGTATGGCTACACCTTC. This encodes CSATTGLYGYTF.

This sequence joins TRBV5-1 and TRBJ1-6; TRBD1 agrees at 9 bases. Germline V gene lookup returns CDR1 SGHRS and CDR2 YFSETQ. The CDR3 spans 17 residues. The J segment lost 10 bases and the V segment lost 3 bases, leaving 14 bases of the junction unmatched. The CDR3 is CASSSRTGAPTDSPLHF. CDR3 coding DNA: TGCGCCAGCAGCTCGCGGACAGGGGCCCCTACTGACTCACCCCTCCACTTT.

In this sample, this clonotype turned up a few times. The chain recombines TRBV10-2 with TRBJ2-7; 10 positions agree with TRBD2. Germline CDR1 reads WSHSY; CDR2 reads SAAADI. This CDR3 spans 16 amino acids. V lost 3 bases to trimming and J lost 4 bases; unmatched junction nucleotides: 9. For the CDR3, the DNA is TGCGCCAGCAGTGACCCTTCTAGCGGGAGCCCTTACGAGCAGTACTTC. Translated, it gives CASSDPSSGSPYEQYF.

This clonotype was picked up a small number of times. The rearrangement uses TRBV6-5 and TRBJ2-7, with D possibly TRBD1 on 6 matching bases. The CDR3 covers 16 residues. The germline V gene has CDR1 MNHEY and CDR2 SVGAGI. Deletions cut 2 bases from V and 0 bases from J, with 14 bases between. The CDR3 region is CASSYNGQSSSYEQYF. CDR3 nucleotides: TGTGCCAGCAGTTACAACGGACAGTCCAGCTCCTACGAGCAGTACTTC.

This clonotype was observed a handful of times. The chain couples TRBV11-2 to TRBJ2-7; 7 nucleotides agree with TRBD1. This CDR3 comprises 15 residues. With V trimmed by 1 base and J by 4 bases, 7 bases remained unmatched. Germline V gene lookup returns CDR1 SGHAT and CDR2 FQNNGV. CDR3 sequence reads: CASSLGQGSIYEQYF. The CDR3 nucleotides are TGTGCCAGCAGCTTAGGACAGGGAAGTATTTACGAGCAGTACTTC.

This clonotype occurred a few times. J is TRBJ2-7 and V is TRBV6-2 or TRBV6-3; D ambiguous. The length of the CDR3 is 13 residues. CDR1 is MNHEY and CDR2 is SVGEGT in the germline V gene. V lost 4 bases and J lost 7, with 14 bases in between. CDR3 coding DNA: TGTGCCAGCAGTTTACACCTAGTCGAGGAGCAGTACTTC. Residues: CASSLHLVEEQYF.

The rearrangement links TRBV4-1 to TRBJ2-3; D call uncertain. The CDR3 covers 16 residues. Germline V gene data show CDR1 as MGHRA and CDR2 as YSYEKL. V was trimmed by 1 base and J by 3 bases, leaving 14 bases between them. CDR3 residues: CASSQGGIPFTDTQYF. The CDR3 nucleotides read TGCGCCAGCAGCCAAGGGGGTATACCGTTTACAGATACGCAGTATTTT.

The chain joins TRBV10-3 to TRBJ1-1, with TRBD1 as a possible D gene (6 bases). The germline gives CDR1 ENHRY, CDR2 SYGVKD. V lost 3 bases and J 2 bases, leaving 13 bases between the germline ends. The length of the CDR3 is 15 residues. CDR3 loop: CAISEPGGPNTEAFF. Here the CDR3 DNA reads TGTGCCATCAGTGAACCTGGGGGGCCAAACACTGAAGCTTTCTTT.